Following are 11 T cell receptor beta chains from one sample sequenced in a study of blood T cells in healthy people across ages. Together with a sample-barcoded 5' primer, a J-beta primer mix was included in a second PCR lasting roughly 6 to 12 cycles. TCRdb re-derived calls from the 5' RACE reads in MiXCR, one entry per CDR3 protein. This sample has hundreds of thousands of distinct CDR3 sequences; less than 35% occur once, and the top ten carry 17%. What was sequenced was blood. The receptors originated from an elderly woman in good health.

The chain carries TRBV3-1 and TRBJ2-1; D is tentatively TRBD1 or TRBD2 (5 bases each). CDR3 length equals 13 residues. Trimming pared 5 bases from V and 6 bases from J, leaving 11 bases between. Germline V gives CDR1 LGHDT, CDR2 YNNKEL (reference sequence). The DNA of the CDR3 is TGTGCCAGCAGCACCCTAGGGACCAATGAGCAGTTCTTC. Its protein is CASSTLGTNEQFF.

The rearrangement joins TRBV6-5 to TRBJ2-6; maybe TRBD1 (5 bases). Germline loops: CDR1 MNHEY, CDR2 SVGAGI. V gave up 3 bases and J gave up 0 bases, with 9 bases separating them. There are 16 residues in the CDR3. CDR3 sequence reads: CASSYSDNSGANVLTF. The CDR3 DNA sequence: TGTGCCAGCAGTTATTCGGACAACTCTGGGGCCAACGTCCTGACTTTC.

This clonotype appeared many times. The chain couples TRBV12-3 or TRBV12-4 to TRBJ1-2; TRBD1 matches 9 bases. The trim removed 6 bases at V and 8 bases at J, leaving 7 bases unmatched. The length of the CDR3 is 13 residues. Here the CDR3 DNA reads TGTGCCAGCAGACAACAGGGGGCTAGGGGCTACACCTTC. Its protein product is CASRQQGARGYTF.

Concerning this clonotype itself: Possible read error: a much larger clone is one base away. The chain is built from TRBV7-2 and TRBJ2-5, with 7 nucleotides matching TRBD1. J lost 11 bases, V lost 5 bases, and 14 bases had no gene match. CDR1 is SGHTA, CDR2 FQGNSA, per germline. The CDR3 has 14 amino acids. The CDR3 DNA is TGTGCCAGCAGCCTCTACAGGGGCTACAATGAGCAGTACTTC. It codes for CASSLYRGYNEQYF.

V is TRBV10-3 and J is TRBJ1-2; TRBD1 might be the D (5 bases). This CDR3 contains 13 residues. The V gene lost 0 bases and the J gene lost 10 bases, with 12 bases spanning the gap. CDR1 and CDR2 (germline): ENHRY, SYGVKD. DNA of the CDR3: TGTGCCATCAGTGAGTCGGCAGGGAGGGACTACACCTTC. Protein: CAISESAGRDYTF.

With regard to this clonotype: A much larger clone is a single base away; this may be a read error. This rearrangement joins TRBV7-2 to TRBJ2-5, with 11 bases matching TRBD1. The germline CDR1 and CDR2 sequences are SGHTA and FQGNSA. Trimming at V came to 4 bases and at J to 5 bases, leaving 15 bases not matched to a gene. CDR3 size: 18 residues. The CDR3 sequence is CASSSRLTGQGEWETQYF. The CDR3 DNA follows: TGTGCCAGCAGCTCCCGCCTTACGGGACAGGGGGAATGGGAGACCCAGTACTTC.

The chain links TRBV5-1 to TRBJ2-3, with TRBD2 identical over 11 bases. Trimming at V came to 0 bases and at J to 2 bases, leaving 5 bases not matched to a gene. Germline assignment: CDR1 SGHRS and CDR2 YFSETQ. This CDR3 spans 17 amino acids. CDR3 nucleotides: TGCGCCAGCAGCTTGGTACTAGCGGGGGACTTCACAGATACGCAGTATTTT. Translating gives CASSLVLAGDFTDTQYF. Together with reference TRBV5-1 and TRBJ2-3, the CDR3 gives the full variable domain: KAGVTQTPRYLIKTRGQQVTLSCSPISGHRSVSWYQQTPGQGLQFLFEYFSETQRNKGNFPGRFSGRQFSNSRSEMNVSTLELGDSALYLCASSLVLAGDFTDTQYFGPGTRLTVL.

The rearrangement uses TRBV20-1 and TRBJ2-3, with a tentative D call TRBD2 (7 bases). The V end was cut by 5 bases, the J end by 1 base, with 16 bases between. Germline V lookup: CDR1 DFQATT, CDR2 SNEGSKA (reference sequence). CDR3 length: 15 residues. CDR3 loop: CSAPLGGAGTDTQYF. CDR3 nucleotides: TGCAGTGCTCCCCTTGGGGGGGCAGGCACAGATACGCAGTATTTT.

With regard to this clonotype: One end of the junction does not line up with germline, which may come from a read error. The chain's CDR3 is CACSRLGMKTQYF. As DNA, the CDR3 is TGTGCCTGCAGCCGGCTAGGGATGAAGACCCAGTACTTC. The chain joins TRBV7-2 to TRBJ2-7; no reliable D call. The assigned J gene may be wrong: the sequence end matches TRBJ2-5 better. The CDR3 covers 13 residues. In germline, CDR1 is SGHTA, CDR2 FQGNSA.

V gene TRBV28 combines with J gene TRBJ2-7, with D maybe TRBD1 (6 bases). Between the trimmed V and J ends, which lost 3 bases and 2 bases, there was a span of 14 bases. This CDR3 comprises 15 residues. CDR1 is MDHEN and CDR2 is SYDVKM in the germline V gene. The CDR3 sequence is CASSFLGAGTYEQYF. The CDR3 bases are TGTGCCAGCAGTTTTTTGGGGGCAGGGACCTACGAGCAGTACTTC. Full variable domain (missing parts from reference TRBV28 and TRBJ2-7): DVKVTQSSRYLVKRTGEKVFLECVQDMDHENMFWYRQDPGLGLRLIYFSYDVKMKEKGDIPEGYSVSREKKERFSLILESASTNQTSMYLCASSFLGAGTYEQYFGPGTRLTVT.

The chain couples TRBV4-3 to TRBJ2-5; 8 bases fit TRBD1. The CDR3 consists of 16 residues. V gave up 1 base and J gave up 5 bases; unmatched junction bases: 9. Germline CDR1 reads LGHNA; CDR2 reads YSLEER. This chain's CDR3 is CASSQVHKAGGETQYF. DNA of the CDR3: TGCGCCAGCAGCCAAGTCCATAAGGCAGGGGGCGAGACCCAGTACTTC.